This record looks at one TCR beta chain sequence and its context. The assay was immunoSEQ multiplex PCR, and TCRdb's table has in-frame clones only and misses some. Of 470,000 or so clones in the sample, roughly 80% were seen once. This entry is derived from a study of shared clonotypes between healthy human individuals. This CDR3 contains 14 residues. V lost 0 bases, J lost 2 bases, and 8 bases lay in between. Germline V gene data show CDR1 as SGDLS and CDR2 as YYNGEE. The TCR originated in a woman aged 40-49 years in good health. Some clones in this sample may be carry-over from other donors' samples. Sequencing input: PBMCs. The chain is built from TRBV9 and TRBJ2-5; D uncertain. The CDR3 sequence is CASSVDGRQETQYF. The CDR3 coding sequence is TGTGCCAGCAGCGTAGATGGACGGCAAGAGACCCAGTACTTC.